A single sample is the source of the 26 T cell receptor beta chains below, sequenced in a study of cytomegalovirus exposure and HLA in healthy donors. The PCR made use of 60 Vbeta and 13 Jbeta primers. Repertoires were generated with immunoSEQ multiplex PCR, while TCRdb's copy carries only in-frame clones and drops some. The repertoire holds 170,000 or so clones, with about 80% as singletons. Sequences were obtained from PBMCs. Receptors originate from a man between 18 and 29 years old in good health and CMV-seronegative.

This clone was observed a few times. The chain joins TRBV28 to TRBJ1-1, with TRBD1 as a possible D gene (5 bases). CDR1 is MDHEN, CDR2 SYDVKM, per germline. The V end lost 1 base, the J end lost 7 bases, and 10 bases lay between the germline ends. The CDR3 consists of 13 residues. For the CDR3, the DNA is TGTGCCAGCAGTTTATCGGGGGTTTATGAAGCTTTCTTT. Its translation is CASSLSGVYEAFF.

This sequence joins TRBV28 and TRBJ2-7, with D tentatively TRBD2 (5 bases). The length of the CDR3 is 14 residues. V was shortened by 4 bases and J by 5 bases, with 15 bases between the two germline ends. CDR1 and CDR2 (germline): MDHEN, SYDVKM. The CDR3 region has the DNA TGTGCCAGCAGTTACCGTGGAGGACTCAACGAGCAGTACTTC. Its protein product is CASSYRGGLNEQYF.

J is TRBJ2-4 and V is TRBV18; D perhaps matches TRBD2 (6 bases). The germline V gene encodes CDR1 KGHSH and CDR2 LQKENI. The CDR3 totals 16 residues. V lost 1 base and J lost 3, with 13 bases in between. The CDR3 loop reads CASSPQGSSDKNIQYF. The CDR3 DNA reads as TGTGCCAGCTCACCACAGGGGTCTAGCGACAAAAACATTCAGTACTTC. The complete variable domain, with remaining parts taken from reference TRBV18 and TRBJ2-4, reads NAGVMQNPRHLVRRRGQEARLRCSPMKGHSHVYWYRQLPEEGLKFMVYLQKENIIDESGMPKERFSAEFPKEGPSILRIQQVVRGDSAAYFCASSPQGSSDKNIQYFGAGTRLSVL.

The chain is built from TRBV7-8 and TRBJ2-5, with D maybe TRBD1 (5 bases). Germline CDR1 SGHVS, CDR2 FQNEAQ. V was pared by 3 bases and J by 4 bases, with 18 bases between. This CDR3 has 16 amino acids. DNA of the CDR3: TGTGCCAGCAGCTTGTTTGTGACAGACCGGCCAGAGACCCAGTACTTC. Its protein is CASSLFVTDRPETQYF.

This clone occurred a few times. This chain uses TRBV27 with TRBJ2-2, with D uncertain. Germline V lookup: CDR1 MNHEY, CDR2 SMNVEV (reference sequence). The V gene lost 4 bases and the J gene lost 7 bases, with 4 bases spanning the gap. This CDR3 contains 11 residues. The CDR3 region is CASSSGGELFF. The CDR3 coding sequence is TGTGCCAGCAGTTCAGGCGGGGAGCTGTTTTTT.

The rearrangement joins TRBV6-5 to TRBJ2-7; tentative D call: TRBD2 (6 bases). CDR1 and CDR2 (germline): MNHEY, SVGAGI. The CDR3 contains 15 residues. V was cut by 4 bases and J by 7 bases, with 20 bases left in between. In DNA, the CDR3 is TGTGCCAGCAGTTTCAACCGGGACTCGGCAGTAGAGCAGTACTTC. This codes for CASSFNRDSAVEQYF.

The gene calls are TRBV18 and TRBJ1-1, with D possibly being TRBD1 (5 bases). Germline-derived CDR1 and CDR2 are KGHSH and LQKENI. The V and J ends lost 6 bases and 5 bases respectively, with 13 bases between them. The CDR3 length is 13 residues. The CDR3 bases are TGTGCCAGCTCGCAGGGCGAGGAGACTGAAGCTTTCTTT. It specifies CASSQGEETEAFF.

CDR3 sequence reads: CASSPRNMRYEQYF. In nucleotides, the CDR3 is TGCGCCAGCAGCCCCCGTAACATGAGGTACGAGCAGTACTTC. The rearrangement joins TRBV5-1 to TRBJ2-7; D remains ambiguous. Germline values: CDR1 SGHRS, CDR2 YFSETQ. This CDR3 comprises 14 residues. Trimming cost V 4 bases and J 4 bases, with 15 bases left between them.

V and J are TRBV27 and TRBJ2-3, with 15 positions matching TRBD2. With 6 bases clipped from V and 3 bases from J, the junction kept 4 bases outside the gene matches. Germline V CDR1 and CDR2: MNHEY, SMNVEV (reference sequence). CDR3 length: 16 residues. This chain's CDR3 is CASRKGLAGGTDTQYF. The CDR3 DNA is TGTGCCAGCAGGAAGGGACTAGCGGGAGGAACAGATACGCAGTATTTT.

The chain employs TRBV28 and TRBJ2-5; 7 bases are shared with TRBD2. The CDR3 sequence is 16 residues long. V was clipped by 2 bases and J by 4 bases; unmatched bases: 10. Germline V CDR1 and CDR2: MDHEN, SYDVKM. CDR3 protein: CASSLHQRTGGETQYF. The CDR3 bases are TGTGCCAGCAGTTTACACCAGAGGACGGGGGGAGAGACCCAGTACTTC.

The CDR3 region is CASSTPLSGRGETEAFF. The CDR3 DNA reads as TGTGCCAGCAGCACTCCCCTCTCGGGCAGGGGAGAGACTGAAGCTTTCTTT. This sequence joins TRBV7-9 and TRBJ1-1; the D gene is possibly TRBD1 (6 bases). CDR3 length: 17 amino acids. CDR1 is SEHNR and CDR2 is FQNEAQ in the germline V gene (reference sequence). V was cut by 5 bases and J by 5 bases, with 24 bases left in between.

Details on this clone: Different DNA sequences within this sample yield the same CDR3. The V call is TRBV4-2, the J call TRBJ2-7, with TRBD1 matching over 8 bases. The junction had 8 bases not matched to a gene; V was cut back by 0 bases and J by 4 bases. In germline, CDR1 is LGHNA, CDR2 YNFKEQ. The CDR3 loop spans 16 amino acids. The CDR3 DNA follows: TGTGCCAGCAGCCAAGAACTAGGACAGGGTAGGTACGAGCAGTACTTC. Its protein is CASSQELGQGRYEQYF.

The V call is TRBV10-3, the J call TRBJ2-5, with D perhaps matching TRBD1 (5 bases). Trimming shortened V by 8 bases and J by 2 bases, and 9 bases separated the two germline ends. The CDR3 is made up of 12 amino acids. Per the germline V gene, CDR1 is ENHRY and CDR2 is SYGVKD. CDR3 protein: CAISGQQETQYF. For the CDR3, the DNA is TGTGCCATCTCAGGGCAACAAGAGACCCAGTACTTC.

This clone was seen a handful of times. The rearrangement links TRBV7-8 to TRBJ1-2; weak D call: TRBD1 (5 bases). V shed 7 bases and J shed 5 bases, with 20 bases lying between them. This CDR3 spans 15 amino acids. CDR1 is SGHVS and CDR2 is FQNEAQ in the germline V gene. DNA of the CDR3: TGTGCCAGCAAGCGAGCGGGGGACCCCGTATATGGCTACACCTTC. It yields the protein CASKRAGDPVYGYTF. Looking up the rest from reference TRBV7-8 and TRBJ1-2 gives the full variable domain: GAGVSQSPRYKVAKRGQDVALRCDPISGHVSLFWYQQALGQGPEFLTYFQNEAQLDKSGLPSDRFFAERPEGSVSTLKIQRTQQEDSAVYLCASKRAGDPVYGYTFGSGTRLTVV.

J is TRBJ2-1 and V is TRBV4-3, with 7 bases identical to TRBD2. CDR3 length: 16 residues. After removal of 0 bases from V and 2 bases from J, the junction contained 4 bases not matched to a gene. Per germline, CDR1 LGHNA and CDR2 YSLEER. CDR3 in DNA: TGCGCCAGCAGCCAAGATTCGGGAGGAGCCTACAATGAGCAGTTCTTC. It encodes CASSQDSGGAYNEQFF.

This clone has a handful of counts. This chain connects TRBV18 to TRBJ2-7, with D perhaps matching TRBD1 (5 bases). Germline CDR1 is KGHSH and CDR2 is LQKENI. CDR3 size: 14 residues. The V and J ends lost 2 bases and 4 bases respectively, with 12 bases between them. The CDR3 loop is CASSPGRGRYEQYF. CDR3 DNA sequence: TGTGCCAGCTCACCAGGAAGGGGCCGGTACGAGCAGTACTTC.

The rearrangement uses TRBV28 and TRBJ1-2, with a weak D call TRBD1 (6 bases). Trimming removed 8 bases from V and 5 bases from J, with 15 bases in between. The CDR3 runs 13 residues. Germline lookup yields CDR1 MDHEN and CDR2 SYDVKM. CDR3 loop: CASVQGRYYGYTF. The CDR3 nucleotides read TGTGCCAGCGTCCAGGGGCGTTATTATGGCTACACCTTC.

The V call is TRBV9, the J call TRBJ2-2; TRBD2 matches 8 bases. Trimming took 4 bases from V and 4 from J; bases not matched to a gene: 6. CDR1 is SGDLS, CDR2 YYNGEE, per germline. This CDR3 spans 15 amino acids. The CDR3 reads CASSPSGSGTGELFF. The CDR3 DNA follows: TGTGCCAGCAGCCCCAGCGGGAGCGGCACCGGGGAGCTGTTTTTT.

CDR3 sequence: CASSLGANYGYTF. CDR3 nucleotide sequence: TGTGCCAGCAGCTTAGGGGCAAACTATGGCTACACCTTC. The chain joins TRBV11-2 to TRBJ1-2, with D uncertain. The CDR3 length is 13 residues. The V and J ends lost 1 base and 2 bases respectively, with 5 bases between them. CDR1 is SGHAT and CDR2 is FQNNGV in the germline V gene.

This chain links TRBV27 with TRBJ2-3, with 9 bases fitting TRBD2. CDR3 length: 16 amino acids. In germline, CDR1 is MNHEY, CDR2 SMNVEV (reference sequence). V trimming: 1 base; J trimming: 4 bases; junction bases outside the gene matches: 6. CDR3 sequence (DNA): TGTGCCAGCAGTTTATACCGCGGGGGGGCATCAGATACGCAGTATTTT. Its protein is CASSLYRGGASDTQYF.

This clone was counted a few times. The V call is TRBV4-1, the J call TRBJ2-7; a weak D match, TRBD2 (5 bases). The CDR3 runs to 15 residues. With 0 bases removed from V and 2 bases from J, the gap between germline ends came to 11 bases. Germline CDR1 reads MGHRA; CDR2 reads YSYEKL. CDR3 residues: CASSQDGSVPYEQYF. The CDR3 DNA is TGCGCCAGCAGCCAAGACGGTAGCGTCCCCTACGAGCAGTACTTC.

The CDR3: CASSPRAELPYGYTF. CDR3 bases: TGTGCCAGCTCACCAAGAGCCGAACTTCCCTATGGCTACACCTTC. The chain recombines TRBV18 with TRBJ1-2; D remains ambiguous. The V and J ends lost 2 bases and 4 bases respectively, with 14 bases between them. The CDR3 consists of 15 residues. Germline CDR1 reads KGHSH; CDR2 reads LQKENI.

This chain uses TRBV9 with TRBJ2-4; 8 nucleotides match TRBD1. The length of the CDR3 is 18 residues. Germline V CDR1 and CDR2: SGDLS, YYNGEE. V lost 3 bases, J lost 0 bases, and 11 bases stayed unmatched. The CDR3 bases are TGTGCCAGCAGCGGAGGACAGGGTGGGATTCTAGCCAAAAACATTCAGTACTTC. It codes for CASSGGQGGILAKNIQYF.

This chain joins TRBV5-8 and TRBJ2-2; 10 bases fit TRBD1. The CDR3 covers 15 residues. Unmatched junction bases numbered 5, after V lost 5 bases and J lost 4 bases. Germline CDR1 is SGHTS and CDR2 is YDEGEE. In DNA, the CDR3 is TGTGCCAGCAGTCCCGGGACAGGGGTCACCGGGGAGCTGTTTTTT. It yields the protein CASSPGTGVTGELFF.

CDR3 region: CASSARDRVDAEQYF. The CDR3 region has the DNA TGTGCCAGCAGCGCCCGGGACAGGGTAGATGCGGAGCAGTACTTC. This chain joins TRBV7-9 and TRBJ2-5; 9 nucleotides line up with TRBD1. CDR1 is SEHNR, CDR2 FQNEAQ, per germline (reference sequence). The CDR3 consists of 15 residues. The V gene end was trimmed by 5 bases and the J gene end by 11 bases; junction bases not matched to a gene: 15.

V usage is TRBV2 and J usage is TRBJ2-2; weak D call: TRBD2 (6 bases). Deletions cut 1 base from V and 4 bases from J, with 13 bases between. CDR3 length: 16 amino acids. Germline V lookup: CDR1 SNHLY, CDR2 FYNNEI. CDR3 sequence: CASSEGQGGTTGELFF. CDR3 DNA: TGTGCCAGCAGTGAAGGGCAGGGAGGTACCACCGGGGAGCTGTTTTTT.